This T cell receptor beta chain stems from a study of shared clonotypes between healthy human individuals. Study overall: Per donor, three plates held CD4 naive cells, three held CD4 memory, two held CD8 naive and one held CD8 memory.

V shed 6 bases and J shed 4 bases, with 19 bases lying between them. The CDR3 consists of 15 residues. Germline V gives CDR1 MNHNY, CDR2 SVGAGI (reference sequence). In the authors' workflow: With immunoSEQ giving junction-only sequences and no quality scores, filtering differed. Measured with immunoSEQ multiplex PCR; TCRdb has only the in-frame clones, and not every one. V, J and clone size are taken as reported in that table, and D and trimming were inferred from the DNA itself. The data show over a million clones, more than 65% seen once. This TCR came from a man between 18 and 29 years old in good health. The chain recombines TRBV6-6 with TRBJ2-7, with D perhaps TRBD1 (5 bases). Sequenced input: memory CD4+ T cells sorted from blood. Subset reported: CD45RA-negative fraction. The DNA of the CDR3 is TGTGCCAGCAGCCGCGGATCTAATAAGGGGTACGAGCAGTACTTC. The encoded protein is CASSRGSNKGYEQYF.